The 6 T cell receptor beta chains in this list originate from one sample, sequenced in a study of shared clonotypes between healthy human individuals. The assay was immunoSEQ multiplex PCR, and TCRdb's table has in-frame clones only and misses some. The table has some 2,500,000 clones, 93% seen once; the top ten hold 0.36%. Sequenced: naive CD4+ T cells from PBMCs. Subset: CD45RA+ positively selected. The receptors shown here come from a man between 18 and 29 years old in good health. Some clones in this sample may be carry-over from other donors' samples.

This rearrangement joins TRBV6-1 to TRBJ2-1, with D perhaps assigned TRBD1 or TRBD2 (7 bases each). From germline, CDR1 is MNHNS and CDR2 SASEGT. The V gene lost 7 bases and the J gene lost 8 bases, with 18 bases spanning the gap. CDR3 length: 14 residues. This chain's CDR3 is CASKGLGGTDEQFF. Written as DNA, the CDR3 is TGTGCCAGCAAAGGTCTGGGGGGGACAGATGAGCAGTTCTTC.

This clone has a handful of counts. CDR3 loop: CAISQGAGNQPQHF. The CDR3 nucleotides read TGTGCCATCAGTCAGGGGGCAGGCAATCAGCCCCAGCATTTT. V is TRBV10-3 and J is TRBJ1-5; 8 bases are a match to TRBD1. Looked up from germline, CDR1 is ENHRY and CDR2 is SYGVKD. The J segment lost 2 bases and the V segment lost 5 bases, leaving 2 bases of the junction unmatched. The CDR3 sequence is 14 residues long.

This chain joins TRBV4-3 and TRBJ2-1; the D gene is possibly TRBD2 (6 bases). The length of the CDR3 is 15 residues. The germline V gene has CDR1 LGHNA and CDR2 YSLEER. V was cut by 0 bases and J by 7 bases, with 13 bases left in between. The CDR3 here is CASSQDLGGRNEQFF. CDR3 nucleotide sequence: TGCGCCAGCAGCCAAGACTTGGGAGGCCGAAATGAGCAGTTCTTC.

This chain uses TRBV2 with TRBJ2-6; D not resolved. Germline V lookup: CDR1 SNHLY, CDR2 FYNNEI. The CDR3 extends over 15 amino acids. V was cut by 4 bases and J by 3 bases, with 10 bases left in between. The CDR3, as DNA: TGTGCCAGCAGTGTTAGGGCAGTTGGGGCCAACGTCCTGACTTTC. Amino acid sequence: CASSVRAVGANVLTF.

V gene TRBV5-1 combines with J gene TRBJ1-1, with 10 bases identical to TRBD1. The CDR3 has 15 residues. Trimming removed 3 bases from V and 1 base from J; junction bases left unmatched: 3. CDR1 SGHRS and CDR2 YFSETQ come from the germline V gene. The CDR3 protein is CASSSRQGANTEAFF. The DNA for the CDR3 is TGCGCCAGCAGCTCACGACAGGGGGCGAACACTGAAGCTTTCTTT.

The chain employs TRBV19 and TRBJ2-2, with unresolved D. This CDR3 has 15 amino acids. With 9 bases removed from V and 3 bases from J, the gap between germline ends came to 17 bases. Germline lookup yields CDR1 LNHDA and CDR2 SQIVND (reference sequence). The CDR3, as DNA: TGTGCCAGCAAAAAAACCGCTGGATACACCGGGGAGCTGTTTTTT. This codes for CASKKTAGYTGELFF.